Listed here are 30 T cell receptor beta chains from one sample, sequenced in a study of blood T cell repertoires in COVID-19. The protocol was immunoSEQ multiplex PCR, while the TCRdb copy is restricted to in-frame clones and leaves out a portion. The data hold about 130,000 clones, with around 80% observed a single time. The sequenced sample was PBMCs or T cells enriched from blood (not recorded which). Receptors were obtained from a man aged 40-49 years with acute COVID-19.

The chain combines TRBV7-3 with TRBJ2-1, with 8 bases identical to TRBD2. Losses at the gene ends were 5 bases for V and 8 bases for J; bases not matched to a gene: 14. In germline, CDR1 is SGHTA, CDR2 FQGTGA. The CDR3 is 16 amino acids. For the CDR3, the DNA is TGTGCCAGCAGCCCCCGGGGGAGCGGGAGATGGGATGAGCAGTTCTTC. Translated, it gives CASSPRGSGRWDEQFF.

V usage is TRBV6-5 and J usage is TRBJ2-7; 9 nucleotides agree with TRBD1. The CDR3 runs to 15 residues. V lost 5 bases and J lost 3; bases outside the gene matches: 8. Germline V gene data show CDR1 as MNHEY and CDR2 as SVGAGI. In DNA, the CDR3 is TGTGCCAGCAGTACATCCGGGACAGGGATCTACGAGCAGTACTTC. Protein sequence: CASSTSGTGIYEQYF.

The chain is built from TRBV19 and TRBJ1-5, with D uncertain. Trimming cost V 7 bases and J 2 bases, with 15 bases left between them. The V gene's germline CDR1 is LNHDA and CDR2 SQIVND (reference sequence). This CDR3 is built from 15 residues. Here the CDR3 DNA reads TGTGCCAGTAATAACCTCAGGTACGGCAATCAGCCCCAGCATTTT. Translating gives CASNNLRYGNQPQHF.

The chain recombines TRBV3-1 (or the pseudogene TRBV3-2) with TRBJ1-2; unclear D gene. Germline-derived CDR1 and CDR2 are LGHDT and YNNKEL (reference sequence). The CDR3 sequence is 14 residues long. V lost 0 bases and J lost 8, with 13 bases in between. DNA of the CDR3: TGTGCCAGCAGCCAAGATCGGGCGGGTGGCGGCTACACCTTC. Translated, it gives CASSQDRAGGGYTF.

V is TRBV7-9 and J is TRBJ1-2; no reliable D call. The germline V gene has CDR1 SEHNR and CDR2 FQNEAQ (reference sequence). V shed 10 bases and J shed 3 bases, with 12 bases lying between them. CDR3 length: 12 amino acids. The CDR3 here is CATEGPYYGYTF. The CDR3 DNA sequence: TGTGCCACCGAGGGCCCGTACTATGGCTACACCTTC.

The chain uses TRBV25-1 and TRBJ2-1; TRBD2 is a possible D gene (6 bases). The CDR3 extends over 15 amino acids. V lost 1 base and J 7 bases, leaving 14 bases between the germline ends. Germline V gene lookup returns CDR1 MGHDK and CDR2 SYGVNS. The chain's CDR3 is CASSEWRVGENEQFF. The CDR3 coding sequence is TGTGCCAGCAGTGAATGGAGGGTGGGTGAAAATGAGCAGTTCTTC.

This clone was counted once. The chain couples TRBV9 to TRBJ2-7; 9 bases agree with TRBD1. V trimming: 3 bases; J trimming: 0 bases; junction bases outside the gene matches: 7. In germline, CDR1 is SGDLS, CDR2 YYNGEE. The CDR3 covers 16 residues. The CDR3 protein is CASSETGTGSSYEQYF. The CDR3, as DNA: TGTGCCAGCAGCGAAACCGGGACAGGGAGCTCCTACGAGCAGTACTTC. The complete variable domain, with remaining parts taken from reference TRBV9 and TRBJ2-7, reads DSGVTQTPKHLITATGQRVTLRCSPRSGDLSVYWYQQSLDQGLQFLIQYYNGEERAKGNILERFSAQQFPDLHSELNLSSLELGDSALYFCASSETGTGSSYEQYFGPGTRLTVT.

V is TRBV9 and J is TRBJ2-1; 7 bases map to TRBD2. V trimming: 3 bases; J trimming: 5 bases; junction bases outside the gene matches: 5. Germline V CDR1 and CDR2: SGDLS, YYNGEE. CDR3 length: 14 residues. The CDR3 sequence is CASSGGRAHNEQFF. Written as DNA, the CDR3 is TGTGCCAGCAGCGGCGGGAGAGCACACAATGAGCAGTTCTTC.

Only one count was recorded for this clone. The rearrangement uses TRBV7-9 and TRBJ2-3; unclear D gene. Germline loops: CDR1 SEHNR, CDR2 FQNEAQ (reference sequence). Trimming removed 3 bases at V and 1 base at J, with 11 bases between. CDR3 length equals 15 residues. The CDR3 DNA follows: TGTGCCAGCAGCTTTTCTAGTAGTGGCACAGATACGCAGTATTTT. Translating gives CASSFSSSGTDTQYF. Together with reference TRBV7-9 and TRBJ2-3, the CDR3 gives the full variable domain: DTGVSQNPRHKITKRGQNVTFRCDPISEHNRLYWYRQTLGQGPEFLTYFQNEAQLEKSRLLSDRFSAERPKGSFSTLEIQRTEQGDSAMYLCASSFSSSGTDTQYFGPGTRLTVL.

In this sample, this clone turned up a few times. V usage is TRBV5-1 and J usage is TRBJ2-7; D is undetermined. Per the germline V gene, CDR1 is SGHRS and CDR2 is YFSETQ. The CDR3 has 14 residues. Trimming removed 4 bases at V and 0 bases at J, with 11 bases between. The CDR3 reads CASSPAEYSYEQYF. CDR3 coding DNA: TGCGCCAGCAGCCCGGCGGAGTACTCCTACGAGCAGTACTTC.

The chain links TRBV12-3 or TRBV12-4 to TRBJ2-1; D is unclear. CDR3 length equals 12 residues. Trimming pared 1 base from V and 10 bases from J, leaving 8 bases between. The CDR3 protein is CASSLGTTEQFF. CDR3 nucleotides: TGTGCCAGCAGTTTAGGCACAACGGAGCAGTTCTTC.

This sequence joins TRBV5-1 and TRBJ1-5, with 9 bases aligning to TRBD1. This CDR3 contains 15 residues. CDR1 is SGHRS and CDR2 is YFSETQ in the germline V gene. V dropped 4 bases and J dropped 5; count of bases not matched to a gene: 7. In DNA, the CDR3 is TGCGCCAGCAGCGCCGGGACAGGGAACGATCAGCCCCAGCATTTT. The encoded protein is CASSAGTGNDQPQHF.

This clone was seen only a few times. This chain joins TRBV15 and TRBJ1-4; no firm D call. Germline V CDR1 and CDR2: LNHNV, YYDKDF (reference sequence). V dropped 0 bases and J dropped 8 bases, with 16 bases sitting between them. The CDR3 spans 16 residues. CDR3 protein: CATSRDRSPFSEKLFF. The CDR3 region has the DNA TGTGCCACCAGCAGAGATCGGTCCCCCTTCTCCGAAAAACTGTTTTTT. The complete variable domain, with remaining parts taken from reference TRBV15 and TRBJ1-4, reads DAMVIQNPRYQVTQFGKPVTLSCSQTLNHNVMYWYQQKSSQAPKLLFHYYDKDFNNEADTPDNFQSRRPNTSFCFLDIRSPGLGDTAMYLCATSRDRSPFSEKLFFGSGTQLSVL.

The V gene is TRBV11-3, the J gene TRBJ2-3; 7 bases line up with TRBD2. Germline CDR1 is SGHNT and CDR2 is YENEEA. The V and J ends lost 1 base and 3 bases, in that order; junction bases with no gene match: 1. The CDR3 runs to 14 residues. The CDR3 reads CASSLAGGTDTQYF. The CDR3, as DNA: TGTGCCAGCAGCTTAGCGGGAGGAACAGATACGCAGTATTTT.

CDR3 DNA: TGTGCCAGTAGTTTCATCGGCTATGGCTACACCTTC. As protein: CASSFIGYGYTF. This chain links TRBV19 with TRBJ1-2; no clear D. The V and J ends lost 5 bases and 4 bases respectively, with 8 bases between them. The CDR3 contains 12 residues. Germline V CDR1 and CDR2: LNHDA, SQIVND (reference sequence).

As DNA, the CDR3 is TGTGCCAGCACCTCCCAAGAGACCCAGTACTTC. This encodes CASTSQETQYF. The chain recombines TRBV28 with TRBJ2-5; D not certain. The germline V and J ends were trimmed by 7 bases and 1 base, with 4 bases remaining between them. This CDR3 has 11 residues. Germline CDR1 reads MDHEN; CDR2 reads SYDVKM.

This chain links TRBV10-3 with TRBJ1-3, with 10 bases identical to TRBD1. CDR1 and CDR2 from the germline V gene are ENHRY and SYGVKD. V lost 6 bases to trimming and J lost 0 bases; unmatched junction nucleotides: 11. The CDR3 length is 18 residues. In nucleotides, the CDR3 is TGTGCCATCAGCAAACGGGGGACAGGGGCTTACTCTGGAAACACCATATATTTT. Amino acid sequence: CAISKRGTGAYSGNTIYF.

In DNA form, the CDR3 reads TGTGCCAGCTCTCGATCAGAAAGCTACAATGAGCAGTTCTTC. The encoded protein is CASSRSESYNEQFF. The rearrangement links TRBV18 to TRBJ2-1; D remains ambiguous. There are 14 residues in the CDR3. Germline V gives CDR1 KGHSH, CDR2 LQKENI. Trimming shortened V by 6 bases and J by 3 bases, and 12 bases separated the two germline ends.

The chain has TRBV5-5 and TRBJ1-2; 7 nucleotides match TRBD1. This CDR3 has 13 amino acids. V was clipped by 1 base and J by 6 bases; unmatched bases: 3. Germline V gives CDR1 SGHKS, CDR2 YYEKEE (reference sequence). CDR3 DNA sequence: TGTGCCAGCAGCTTGAGGCAGGGGGATGGCTACACCTTC. Translating it yields CASSLRQGDGYTF.

CDR3 sequence: CAWSVGLGPLGGNEQFF. The CDR3 DNA follows: TGTGCCTGGAGTGTCGGGTTGGGACCCCTCGGGGGGAATGAGCAGTTCTTC. The chain links TRBV30 to TRBJ2-1; 7 nucleotides agree with TRBD2. V lost 0 bases to trimming and J lost 7 bases; unmatched junction nucleotides: 15. The CDR3 consists of 17 residues. The germline V gene encodes CDR1 GTSNPN and CDR2 SVGIG (reference sequence).

The rearrangement joins TRBV7-2 to TRBJ1-5, with D maybe TRBD1 (5 bases). The ends were cut back, 5 bases at V and 6 bases at J, with 17 bases in the middle. Germline CDR1 and CDR2: SGHTA and FQGNSA. The CDR3 covers 15 residues. CDR3 in amino acids: CASSPGTGATQPQHF. The CDR3, as DNA: TGTGCCAGCAGCCCTGGGACTGGGGCTACTCAGCCCCAGCATTTT. Complete variable domain (other parts from reference TRBV7-2 and TRBJ1-5): GAGVSQSPSNKVTEKGKDVELRCDPISGHTALYWYRQSLGQGLEFLIYFQGNSAPDKSGLPSDRFSAERTGGSVSTLTIQRTQQEDSAVYLCASSPGTGATQPQHFGDGTRLSIL.

The genes are TRBV7-2 and TRBJ2-7; D is ambiguous. V lost 4 bases and J lost 6, with 13 bases in between. This CDR3 is built from 13 residues. Germline CDR1 is SGHTA and CDR2 is FQGNSA. This chain's CDR3 is CASSSTYPLEQYF. The CDR3 bases are TGTGCCAGCAGCTCTACGTACCCGCTCGAGCAGTACTTC.

The chain combines TRBV14 with TRBJ2-1; 7 nucleotides match TRBD2. This CDR3 contains 15 residues. The trim removed 1 base at V and 3 bases at J, leaving 3 bases unmatched. CDR1 and CDR2 (germline): SGHDN, FVKESK. CDR3 in amino acids: CASSQGASGYNEQFF. The CDR3 DNA follows: TGTGCCAGCAGCCAAGGCGCTAGCGGCTACAATGAGCAGTTCTTC.

The rearrangement links TRBV27 to TRBJ2-1; the match to TRBD2 covers 9 bases. After removal of 0 bases from V and 9 bases from J, the junction contained 9 bases not matched to a gene. This CDR3 contains 16 residues. From germline, CDR1 is MNHEY and CDR2 SMNVEV (reference sequence). The CDR3 here is CASSLSAGLLAGEQFF. The CDR3 DNA reads as TGTGCCAGCAGTTTATCGGCGGGTTTACTAGCGGGTGAGCAGTTCTTC.

The chain is built from TRBV7-9 and TRBJ1-3; the match to TRBD1 covers 7 bases. CDR1 and CDR2 (germline): SEHNR, FQNEAQ (reference sequence). V dropped 5 bases and J dropped 0; count of bases not matched to a gene: 7. There are 16 residues in the CDR3. CDR3 bases: TGTGCCAGCAGCCCGAGACAGGGTATCTCTGGAAACACCATATATTTT. It is translated as CASSPRQGISGNTIYF.

The chain carries TRBV5-1 and TRBJ1-5; D may be TRBD1 (6 bases). The CDR3 covers 15 residues. With 2 bases removed from V and 0 bases from J, the gap between germline ends came to 9 bases. Germline V gene lookup returns CDR1 SGHRS and CDR2 YFSETQ. CDR3 residues: CASSFSGASNQPQHF. CDR3 sequence (DNA): TGCGCCAGCAGCTTTTCAGGGGCTAGCAATCAGCCCCAGCATTTT.

The genes are TRBV19 and TRBJ2-2; 7 bases map to TRBD1. Unmatched junction bases numbered 8, after V lost 8 bases and J lost 8 bases. In germline, CDR1 is LNHDA, CDR2 SQIVND (reference sequence). The CDR3 loop spans 13 amino acids. This CDR3 reads CASLSTGFGELFF. In DNA, the CDR3 is TGTGCCAGTCTATCGACAGGGTTTGGGGAGCTGTTTTTT.

This clone occurred once. The genes are TRBV5-1 and TRBJ2-7; 7 positions match TRBD1. Germline-derived CDR1 and CDR2 are SGHRS and YFSETQ. The CDR3 sequence is 13 residues long. The junction had 6 bases not matched to a gene; V was cut back by 4 bases and J by 5 bases. CDR3: CASSPRTGHEQYF. For the CDR3, the DNA is TGCGCCAGCAGCCCGAGGACAGGCCACGAGCAGTACTTC.

The rearrangement links TRBV19 to TRBJ1-5, with 8 bases fitting TRBD1. CDR3 length: 17 residues. Germline values: CDR1 LNHDA, CDR2 SQIVND (reference sequence). V dropped 11 bases and J dropped 6; count of bases not matched to a gene: 21. The CDR3 DNA reads as TGTGCCTCCAGACAGGGGACTTCTTTGGGGCACGGTCAGCCCCAGCATTTT. Its protein product is CASRQGTSLGHGQPQHF.

The chain recombines TRBV3-1 (or the pseudogene TRBV3-2) with TRBJ2-7; unclear D gene. V was cut by 0 bases and J by 2 bases, with 8 bases left in between. Germline-derived CDR1 and CDR2 are LGHDT and YNNKEL (reference sequence). There are 14 residues in the CDR3. The CDR3 here is CASSQDPATYEQYF. The CDR3 DNA sequence: TGTGCCAGCAGCCAAGATCCTGCTACCTACGAGCAGTACTTC.